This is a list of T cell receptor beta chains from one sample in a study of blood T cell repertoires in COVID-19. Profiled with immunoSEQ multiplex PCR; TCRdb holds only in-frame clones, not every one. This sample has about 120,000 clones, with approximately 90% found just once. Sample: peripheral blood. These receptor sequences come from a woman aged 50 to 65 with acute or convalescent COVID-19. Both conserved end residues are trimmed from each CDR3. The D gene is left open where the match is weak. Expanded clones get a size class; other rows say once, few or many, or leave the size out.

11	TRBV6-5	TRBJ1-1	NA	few	ASRTTSNTEAF
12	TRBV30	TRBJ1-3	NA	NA	AWSVSRAGNTIY
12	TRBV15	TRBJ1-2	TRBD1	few	ATNQVGTEYGYT
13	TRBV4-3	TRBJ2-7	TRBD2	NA	ASSQDRGGSYEQY
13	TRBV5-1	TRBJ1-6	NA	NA	ASSLDVNANSPLH
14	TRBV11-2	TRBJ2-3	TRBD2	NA	ASSISGRPITDTQY
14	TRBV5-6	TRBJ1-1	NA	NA	ASSLAMGRDNTEAF
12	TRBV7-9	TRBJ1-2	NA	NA	ASSLEPGNYGYT
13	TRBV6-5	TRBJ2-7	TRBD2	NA	ASSYGLAGGYEQY
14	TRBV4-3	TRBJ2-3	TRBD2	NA	ASSQVLAGGTDTQY
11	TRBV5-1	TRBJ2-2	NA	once	ASSSSGTGELF
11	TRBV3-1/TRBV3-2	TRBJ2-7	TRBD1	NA	ASSQGQGYEQY
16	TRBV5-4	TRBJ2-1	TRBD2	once	ASRLERTSGFPYNEQF
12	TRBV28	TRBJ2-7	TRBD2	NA	ASSRTSGPYEQY
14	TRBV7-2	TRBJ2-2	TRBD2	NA	ASSLVQRGGPGELF
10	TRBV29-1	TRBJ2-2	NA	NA	SVRGWTGELF
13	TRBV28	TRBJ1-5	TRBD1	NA	ASSFGQGGNQPQH
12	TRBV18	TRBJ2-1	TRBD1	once	ASSRDRGNNEQF
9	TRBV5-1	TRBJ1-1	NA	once	ASRSQGQAF
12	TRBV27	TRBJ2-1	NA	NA	ASTPGQAYNEQF
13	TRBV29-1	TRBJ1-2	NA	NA	SVEEDSRANYGYT
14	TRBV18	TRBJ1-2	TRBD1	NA	ASKPPPGQGGGGYT
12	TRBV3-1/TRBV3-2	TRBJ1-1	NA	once	ASSFQGHVPEAF
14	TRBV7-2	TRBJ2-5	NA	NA	ASSQAPTITLETQY
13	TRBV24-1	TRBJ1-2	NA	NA	ATSDPKSANYGYT
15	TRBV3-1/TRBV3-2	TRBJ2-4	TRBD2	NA	ASSATGTSGSKNIQY
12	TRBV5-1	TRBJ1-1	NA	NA	ASSYDAMNTEAF
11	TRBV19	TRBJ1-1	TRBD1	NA	ASRTGPNTEAF
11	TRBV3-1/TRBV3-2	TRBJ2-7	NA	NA	ASSQVSSGEQY
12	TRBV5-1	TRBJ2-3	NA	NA	ASHTEGVTDTQY
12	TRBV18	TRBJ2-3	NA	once	ASSPVSRSDTQY
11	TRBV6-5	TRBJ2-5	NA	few	ASSYSGQETQY
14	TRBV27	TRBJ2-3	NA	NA	ASSLFGRVGADTQY
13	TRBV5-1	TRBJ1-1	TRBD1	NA	ASSWGGAGGGEAF
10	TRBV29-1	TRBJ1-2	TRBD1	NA	SVGGQGVGYT
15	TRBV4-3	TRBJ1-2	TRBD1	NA	ASSQFLLGQVNYGYT
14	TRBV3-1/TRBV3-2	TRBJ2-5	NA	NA	ASSPDFSNNGETQY
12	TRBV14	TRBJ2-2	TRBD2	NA	ASSQRLASGELF
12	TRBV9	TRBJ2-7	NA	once	ASSVIDSTYEQY
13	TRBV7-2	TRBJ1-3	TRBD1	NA	ASSLEGAEGNTIY
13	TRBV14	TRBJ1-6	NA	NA	ASSLDILRDSPLH
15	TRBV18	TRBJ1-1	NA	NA	ASSPRRDIPGDTEAF
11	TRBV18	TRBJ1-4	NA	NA	ASSSGESEKLF
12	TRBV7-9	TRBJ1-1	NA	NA	ASSPTGTVTEAF
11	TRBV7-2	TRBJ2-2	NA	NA	ASSFRGSGELF
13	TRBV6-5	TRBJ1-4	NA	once	ASSYLGDGVGKLF
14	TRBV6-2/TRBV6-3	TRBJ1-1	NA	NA	ASSYNKGRERTEAF
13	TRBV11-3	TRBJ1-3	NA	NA	ASSSIGQPGNTIY
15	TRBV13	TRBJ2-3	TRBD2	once	ASSFGLAGGSTDTQY
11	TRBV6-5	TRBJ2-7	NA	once	ASTGVFGYEQY
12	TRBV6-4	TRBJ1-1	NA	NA	ASSDGTENTEAF
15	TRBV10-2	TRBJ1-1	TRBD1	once	ASSEGALTGGETEAF
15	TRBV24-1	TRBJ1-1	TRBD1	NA	ATSVIGDREPNTEAF
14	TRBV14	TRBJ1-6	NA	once	ASSQVGGSYNSPLH
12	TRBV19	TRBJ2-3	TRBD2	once	ASRKRGPEDTQY
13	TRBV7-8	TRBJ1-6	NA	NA	ASSLAGTSNSPLH
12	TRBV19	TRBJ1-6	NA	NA	ASRPTSHNSPLH